This TCR beta chain was found in a study of CD8+ T cells in alopecia areata. The CDR3 consists of 12 residues. Trimming took off 6 bases at V and 4 bases at J, with 9 bases between the two ends. The germline CDR1 and CDR2 sequences are MNHEY and SVGAGI. Study outcomes and limitations: The study found TCR sharing across patients less clear than in mice, possibly for HLA reasons. Greater clonality was observed in lesional scalp samples, especially alopecia totalis/universalis, versus normal scalp.

This clone was counted once. Its antigen is as yet unknown. Extracted RNA was reverse transcribed into cDNA, the sequencing template. Libraries were prepared by immunoSEQ multiplex PCR; TCRdb keeps only in-frame clonotypes and omits some of them. The profile shows over 120,000 clones, about half of them singletons. The input for sequencing was CD4+ T cells sorted from blood, taken at week 0. The origin of this receptor is a human donor with alopecia areata. V usage is TRBV6-5 and J usage is TRBJ1-1; D is unresolved. In DNA, the CDR3 is TGTGCCAGCAGAAGAGGCGGCACTGAAGCTTTCTTT. This translates into CASRRGGTEAFF.